The clone carrying this T cell receptor (beta chain) was counted at least ten times. One junction end disagrees with the germline gene, perhaps due to a read error. TCRbeta library construction was performed incorporating unique molecular identifiers. TCRdb re-derived calls from the PCR reads in MiXCR, one entry per CDR3 protein. Among 100,000 to 120,000 distinct CDR3 sequences listed, 5.5% to 6.5% were seen once. The CDR3 loop spans 14 amino acids. CDR1 is SSHAT, CDR2 FNYEAQ, per germline (reference sequence). These data are taken from a study of T-cell reconstitution after alpha-beta-depleted transplantation in children.

The sequences come from PBMCs, mostly from graft donor cells, collected 360 days after TCRalphabeta/CD19-depleted stem cell transplant. The chain carries TRBV7-7 and TRBJ2-2; D gene unclear. The origin of this receptor is a male patient under 10 years old who had a stem cell transplant for acute lymphoblastic leukemia, so the T cells may come from the graft donor. The DNA for the CDR3 is TGTGCTAGCAGCCAGACACCGAACACCGGGGAGCTGTTTTTT. The encoded protein is CASSQTPNTGELFF.